Following are 18 T cell receptor beta chains from one sample sequenced in a study of blood T cell repertoires in COVID-19. TCRdb keeps only in-frame clones here, not all; method: immunoSEQ multiplex PCR. The sample holds some 120,000 clones, roughly 80% seen once. Sequences were obtained from peripheral blood. All receptors derive from an older woman with acute or convalescent COVID-19.

The table lists this clone with a count of one. V is TRBV5-3 and J is TRBJ2-1, with 7 bases lining up with TRBD2. TRBV5-3 carries the ORF label, with uncertain function. This CDR3 is 12 amino acids long. The trim removed 4 bases at V and 8 bases at J, leaving 3 bases unmatched. CDR3 coding DNA: TGTGCCAGAAGCCAACTAGCGTATGAGCAGTTCTTC. It translates to CARSQLAYEQFF.

This chain links TRBV19 with TRBJ2-1; perhaps TRBD2 as D (7 bases). The CDR3 sequence is 15 residues long. The germline V gene has CDR1 LNHDA and CDR2 SQIVND (reference sequence). V lost 3 bases and J 3 bases, leaving 12 bases between the germline ends. CDR3 DNA sequence: TGTGCCAGTAGTATCCAAGGGGGGGGCTACAATGAGCAGTTCTTC. Protein: CASSIQGGGYNEQFF.

V gene TRBV7-9 combines with J gene TRBJ2-1; TRBD1 is a possible D gene (6 bases). The length of the CDR3 is 15 residues. The germline V gene encodes CDR1 SEHNR and CDR2 FQNEAQ (reference sequence). V was shortened by 1 base and J by 7 bases, with 14 bases between the two germline ends. The CDR3 DNA sequence: TGTGCCAGCAGCTTAGGTGAGGGACACCTAAATGAGCAGTTCTTC. Its protein product is CASSLGEGHLNEQFF.

This chain links TRBV27 with TRBJ1-2; D might be TRBD1 (6 bases). V lost 8 bases to trimming and J lost 5 bases, with 12 bases between them. The CDR3 length is 12 residues. Per the germline V gene, CDR1 is MNHEY and CDR2 is SMNVEV (reference sequence). CDR3 sequence reads: CASWAGDYGYTF. The CDR3 DNA is TGTGCCAGCTGGGCAGGGGATTATGGCTACACCTTC.

This clone has only one observation. The gene calls are TRBV18 and TRBJ1-2; 9 positions agree with TRBD1. V shed 2 bases, J shed 7 bases, and the junction held 5 bases outside the gene matches. The CDR3 has 14 residues. Germline CDR1 and CDR2: KGHSH and LQKENI. CDR3 nucleotide sequence: TGTGCCAGCTCACCAAAGGACAGGGGAGGTGGCTACACCTTC. Residues: CASSPKDRGGGYTF.

This clone was observed a single time. This rearrangement joins TRBV5-5 to TRBJ2-1, with a weak D call TRBD2 (6 bases). The CDR3 contains 15 residues. V lost 3 bases and J lost 0, with 10 bases in between. From germline, CDR1 is SGHKS and CDR2 YYEKEE (reference sequence). CDR3 protein: CASSSNSGSYNEQFF. CDR3 DNA: TGTGCCAGCAGCTCCAATAGCGGCTCCTACAATGAGCAGTTCTTC.

J is TRBJ1-4 and V is TRBV4-1; D unclear. Trimming shortened V by 2 bases and J by 0 bases, and 10 bases separated the two germline ends. The length of the CDR3 is 16 residues. Germline V gene lookup returns CDR1 MGHRA and CDR2 YSYEKL. CDR3 sequence: CASSQLPSATNEKLFF. CDR3 nucleotides: TGCGCCAGCAGCCAATTACCCAGTGCAACTAATGAAAAACTGTTTTTT.

This clone was recorded once. The rearrangement links TRBV18 to TRBJ2-2; weak D call: TRBD2 (6 bases). Trimming left V 6 bases short and J 8 bases short, with 22 bases between. Germline values: CDR1 KGHSH, CDR2 LQKENI. The CDR3 consists of 16 residues. CDR3 protein: CASSPTGGTNLGELFF. Here the CDR3 DNA reads TGTGCCAGCTCGCCTACCGGAGGGACCAATCTTGGGGAGCTGTTTTTT.

This clone was counted once. The chain couples TRBV11-2 to TRBJ2-1; the D is unclear. The V gene's germline CDR1 is SGHAT and CDR2 FQNNGV. The length of the CDR3 is 16 residues. V lost 5 bases, J lost 7 bases, and 21 bases lay in between. CDR3: CASSPLILRDFNEQFF. CDR3 nucleotides: TGTGCCAGCAGCCCGCTCATACTAAGAGACTTTAATGAGCAGTTCTTC.

The CDR3 coding sequence is TGTGCCATTACCCTACCTCTGGGGAGAGAGACCCAGTACTTC. It encodes CAITLPLGRETQYF. The chain uses TRBV2 and TRBJ2-5; weak D call: TRBD2 (5 bases). Germline assignment: CDR1 SNHLY and CDR2 FYNNEI. The germline V and J ends were trimmed by 10 bases and 4 bases, with 19 bases remaining between them. This CDR3 has 14 amino acids.

This clone was detected only a few times. This chain uses TRBV6-2 or TRBV6-3 with TRBJ2-2; tentatively, D is TRBD1 or TRBD2 (5 bases each). This CDR3 region has 14 residues. CDR1 is MNHEY and CDR2 is SVGEGT in the germline V gene. V lost 6 bases and J 3 bases, leaving 11 bases between the germline ends. In DNA, the CDR3 is TGTGCCAGCAGCCAGGGAGAGGACACCGGGGAGCTGTTTTTT. It specifies CASSQGEDTGELFF.

The chain recombines TRBV19 with TRBJ1-2; TRBD1 matches 7 bases. The CDR3 runs 17 residues. V was pared by 4 bases and J by 8 bases, with 19 bases of the junction left unmatched. Germline V lookup: CDR1 LNHDA, CDR2 SQIVND (reference sequence). For the CDR3, the DNA is TGTGCCAGTAGTACCACCCGTAGACAGGGCCCGACTCGGGGCTACACCTTC. Protein sequence: CASSTTRRQGPTRGYTF. The full variable domain, completed using reference TRBV19 and TRBJ1-2, is DGGITQSPKYLFRKEGQNVTLSCEQNLNHDAMYWYRQDPGQGLRLIYYSQIVNDFQKGDIAEGYSVSREKKESFPLTVTSAQKNPTAFYLCASSTTRRQGPTRGYTFGSGTRLTVV.

This CDR3 is CASRQGHNTDTQYF. The CDR3 bases are TGTGCCAGCAGACAAGGACACAACACAGATACGCAGTATTTT. The chain joins TRBV6-5 to TRBJ2-3; weak D call: TRBD1 (5 bases). This CDR3 spans 14 amino acids. Deletions cut 6 bases from V and 2 bases from J, with 12 bases between. The germline gives CDR1 MNHEY, CDR2 SVGAGI.

CDR3 DNA sequence: TGTGCCACCAGCAGAAGGGGGCGGGAGACCCAGTACTTC. Translation: CATSRRGRETQYF. This chain joins TRBV15 and TRBJ2-5; TRBD1 matches at 7 bases. Germline V lookup: CDR1 LNHNV, CDR2 YYDKDF (reference sequence). The CDR3 has 13 residues. J lost 5 bases, V lost 2 bases, and 2 bases had no gene match.

The V gene is TRBV19, the J gene TRBJ1-5; 10 bases map to TRBD1. The J segment lost 2 bases and the V segment lost 5 bases, leaving 12 bases of the junction unmatched. The CDR3 spans 18 residues. Looked up from germline, CDR1 is LNHDA and CDR2 is SQIVND (reference sequence). CDR3 sequence: CASSSQSRDRGGNQPQHF. CDR3 nucleotides: TGTGCCAGTAGTTCTCAAAGCCGGGACAGGGGTGGCAATCAGCCCCAGCATTTT.

The V call is TRBV5-1, the J call TRBJ1-1, with 9 bases aligning to TRBD1. The CDR3 runs to 13 residues. Germline CDR1 and CDR2: SGHRS and YFSETQ. J was trimmed by 8 bases and V by 3 bases; bases with no gene match: 5. Here the CDR3 reads CASSSGTGNEAFF. The CDR3, as DNA: TGCGCCAGCAGCTCCGGGACAGGGAACGAAGCTTTCTTT.

This chain uses TRBV14 with TRBJ2-7; D gene unclear. The V and J ends lost 1 base and 7 bases respectively, with 11 bases between them. Germline CDR1 and CDR2: SGHDN and FVKESK. The CDR3 length is 13 residues. CDR3 region: CASSQGFSREQYF. The CDR3 nucleotides are TGTGCCAGCAGCCAAGGATTTTCTCGGGAGCAGTACTTC.

The V and J genes are TRBV2 and TRBJ2-3; the match to TRBD1 covers 8 bases. The CDR3 extends over 15 amino acids. Germline CDR1 is SNHLY and CDR2 is FYNNEI. Trimming cost V 3 bases and J 2 bases; bases outside gene matches: 4. CDR3 sequence reads: CASSEGRGPTDTQYF. The CDR3 nucleotides are TGTGCCAGCAGTGAGGGCAGGGGGCCCACAGATACGCAGTATTTT.